The source of this T cell receptor (beta chain) is a study of cytomegalovirus exposure and HLA in healthy donors. Study-level findings and limits: The majority of CMV-associated TCR beta chains were reported as apparently HLA-restricted in a later analysis. At a 0.05 false discovery rate, a later analysis found some 17,000 TCR beta sequences to be associated with HLA alleles.

It was with 60 Vbeta and 13 Jbeta primers that the PCR ran. Produced via immunoSEQ multiplex PCR; TCRdb's table is partial and in-frame only. The sample gives approximately 120,000 clones, 74% of which show up once; roughly 4.1% is in the top ten. With regard to this clone: Its matching antigen is unknown.

This CDR3 is built from 13 residues. Germline CDR1 SGHTS, CDR2 YDEGEE. Trimming took 1 base from V and 8 from J, leaving 10 bases between them. The J gene is TRBJ1-5, the V gene TRBV5-8; D gene ambiguous. The source material was PBMCs. The clonotype originates from a woman aged 45 to 65 in good health and CMV-seropositive. CDR3 protein: CASSLLLREPQHF. The CDR3 DNA reads as TGTGCCAGCAGCTTGCTACTTCGGGAGCCCCAGCATTTT.